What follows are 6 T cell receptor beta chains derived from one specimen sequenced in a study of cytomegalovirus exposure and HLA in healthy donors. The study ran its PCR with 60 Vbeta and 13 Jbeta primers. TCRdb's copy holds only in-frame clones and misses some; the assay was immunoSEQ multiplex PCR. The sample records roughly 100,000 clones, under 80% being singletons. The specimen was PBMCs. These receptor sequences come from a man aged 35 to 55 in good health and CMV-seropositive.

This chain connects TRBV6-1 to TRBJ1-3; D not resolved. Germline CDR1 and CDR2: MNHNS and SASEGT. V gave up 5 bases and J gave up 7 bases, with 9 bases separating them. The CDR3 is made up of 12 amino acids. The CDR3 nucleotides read TGTGCCAGCAGTTTCGAGGTTAACACCATATATTTT. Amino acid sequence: CASSFEVNTIYF.

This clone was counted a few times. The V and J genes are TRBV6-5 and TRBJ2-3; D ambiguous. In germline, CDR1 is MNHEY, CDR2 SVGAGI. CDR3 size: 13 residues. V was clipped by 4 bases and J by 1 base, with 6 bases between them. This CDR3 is CASSSPGTDTQYF. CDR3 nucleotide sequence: TGTGCCAGCAGTTCCCCCGGCACAGATACGCAGTATTTT.

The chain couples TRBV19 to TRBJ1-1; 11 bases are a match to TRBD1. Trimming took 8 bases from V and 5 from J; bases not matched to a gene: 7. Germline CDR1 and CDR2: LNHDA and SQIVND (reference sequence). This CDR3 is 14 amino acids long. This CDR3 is CASGTGGGVTEAFF. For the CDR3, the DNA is TGTGCCAGTGGGACAGGGGGAGGCGTAACTGAAGCTTTCTTT.

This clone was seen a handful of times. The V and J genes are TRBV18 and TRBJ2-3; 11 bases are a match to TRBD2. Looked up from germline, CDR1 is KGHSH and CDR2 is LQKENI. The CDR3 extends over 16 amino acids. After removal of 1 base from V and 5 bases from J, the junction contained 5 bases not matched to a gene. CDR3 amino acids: CASSPLAGGPGDTQYF. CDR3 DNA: TGTGCCAGCTCACCACTAGCGGGAGGGCCAGGAGATACGCAGTATTTT. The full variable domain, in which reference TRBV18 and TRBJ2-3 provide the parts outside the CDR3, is NAGVMQNPRHLVRRRGQEARLRCSPMKGHSHVYWYRQLPEEGLKFMVYLQKENIIDESGMPKERFSAEFPKEGPSILRIQQVVRGDSAAYFCASSPLAGGPGDTQYFGPGTRLTVL.

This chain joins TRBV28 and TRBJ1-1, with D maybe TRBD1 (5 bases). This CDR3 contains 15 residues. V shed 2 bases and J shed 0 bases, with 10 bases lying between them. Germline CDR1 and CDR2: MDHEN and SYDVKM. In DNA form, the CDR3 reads TGTGCCAGCAGTTTAGCGGGGGACCTGAACACTGAAGCTTTCTTT. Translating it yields CASSLAGDLNTEAFF.

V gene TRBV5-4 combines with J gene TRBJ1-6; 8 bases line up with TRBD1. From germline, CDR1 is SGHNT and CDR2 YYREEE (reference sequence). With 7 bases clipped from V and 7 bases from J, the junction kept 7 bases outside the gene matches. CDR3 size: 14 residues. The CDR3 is CASRAGQENSPLHF. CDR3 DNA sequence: TGTGCCAGCCGGGCGGGACAGGAGAATTCACCCCTCCACTTT.